This TCR beta chain derives from a study of cytomegalovirus exposure and HLA in healthy donors (dated 2017 in TCRdb). With respect to the entire study: According to an earlier analysis of 587 of the donors, about 179 million T cells yielded 117 million unique TCR beta sequences and approximately 300 Gb of sequence data. Typing coverage varied by locus: about 620-630 donors for A, B, C, DRB1 and DQB1; more than 500 for DQA1; around 570 for DPA1; approximately 470 for DPB1. Of the approximately 370 genotyped donors, roughly 80% were placed in the genetic ancestry cluster associated with self-reported Caucasian donors. An early release covering roughly 580 HLA-typed donors comprised about 300 gigabases of sequencing data and tens of millions of unique TCR sequences. Alongside the repertoire data, information on donor age, sex, ethnicity and CMV serostatus was compiled. High-throughput TCR immunosequencing, statistical association of individual TCRs with disease status, and machine learning were combined to predict cytomegalovirus infection status. The aim of the study was to test whether cataloging public T cell receptors could identify signatures of past pathogen exposure. Roughly five DR-DQ haplotypes were handled as single units for association and clustering, since linkage in the cohort was strong. Rather than using new phenotypic data, the later analysis identified candidate immune exposures from TCR beta sequences and from how often those sequences occurred across donors. Both class I and class II loci were covered by HLA typing, at four-digit resolution. Among about 410 genotyped donors of the cohort, an average of around 250,000 unique TCR beta nucleotide sequences was sequenced per donor, of which 15% to 20% were non-productive. To decide whether each TCR beta V gene segment behaved as functional or pseudogenic, an earlier analysis of 587 of the donors relied on high-throughput TCR beta sequencing. The study profiled the T cell repertoires of hundreds of subjects by immunosequencing and related them to cytomegalovirus serostatus. A separate validation cohort of 100 to 150 different subjects was used in addition to the 666-subject first cohort. A later genetic analysis used genome-wide SNP genotypes for about three fifths of the 666 donors, treating that subset as a discovery cohort. In a later analysis, previously published TCR beta repertoires from about 640 donors were re-analyzed and high-resolution HLA genotyping was added so that TCR occurrence patterns could be studied. All discovery cohort repertoires had been generated using a single sequencing platform. Here is what the overall study found, with its caveats: An association between a missense DCLRE1C variant and V-gene and J-gene trimming of TCR beta chains was found in a later genetic analysis and replicated in an independent cohort. Correlated functional status among segregating V segments might reflect linkage disequilibrium, but an unknown experimental factor could not be ruled out. Sequencing depth was assumed to be roughly uniform across donors in the presence/absence analyses, though that assumption may not hold. In a later analysis, HLA-associated TCR beta chains were found to be more clonally expanded and to have lower generation probabilities than equally common non-associated chains. CMV serostatus was the only immune exposure information available for the cohort. In a later analysis, most CMV-associated TCR beta chains were found to appear HLA-restricted, with HLA associations seemingly driven largely by CMV exposure. Compared with the roughly 700-donor mean, donors in an Asian-associated ancestry cluster had fewer N-insertions in productive TCRs, according to a later genetic analysis. A few of the identified cytomegalovirus-associated TCR beta chains were confirmed in vitro to be specific for cytomegalovirus antigens. The sequencing pipeline was judged likely to have produced a cluster of highly shared sequence variants as a technical artifact. According to the authors, the approach could potentially be generalized to other disease states and immunological phenotypes. A later analysis found that TCR association rates varied across HLA loci, with DRB1 alleles showing the most associated TCRs and HLA-C alleles the fewest. An earlier analysis of some 560 of the donors showed that most TCR beta V segments appeared in productive rearrangements either about 90% or about 30% of the time, which broadly matched IMGT annotations. A further reported finding was that TCR beta sequences accurately predicted the HLA-A and HLA-B alleles for most subjects in the first cohort. In this cohort, only TCR beta chains were sequenced, and detectable features were limited by the absence of alpha or paired-chain data. Strong co-occurrence of HLA alleles, especially DR and DQ, made assigning TCR associations to individual alleles difficult. At a false discovery rate of 0.05, a later analysis linked about 17,000 TCR beta sequences to specific HLA alleles. Across donors, most TCR sequences were observed very rarely, whereas some public TCRs were present in many individuals. The study listed 150 to 200 TCR beta chains as associated with cytomegalovirus. Cytomegalovirus status was reported to be diagnosed by the classifier with high specificity and sensitivity in both the original and validation cohorts. A later analysis reported that several top co-occurrence clusters appeared linked to parvovirus B19, influenza, CMV and Epstein-Barr virus. Because HLA typing was unavailable for some donors at each locus, only the typed subset was used in association tests. Some IMGT-functional V segments, including TRBV6-2 and TRBV6-3, could not be distinguished by the 87-base-pair reads and were therefore excluded. Because counts were too low, 15 to 20 rarely observed V segments, including chromosome 9 orphons, were excluded from the earlier analysis of around 590 of the donors.

The cohort was made up of approximately 670 healthy bone marrow donors. At the time of sampling, every cohort member was nominally healthy, though immune exposures that went unrecorded were likely present. The donor tested CMV seronegative and was one of the 352 seronegative cohort members. A peripheral blood sample was provided by each donor, and peripheral blood mononuclear cells were used for TCR beta sequencing. Genomic DNA was extracted from the blood cell samples with the Qiagen DNeasy Blood Extraction Kit. Per the germline V gene (reference sequence), LNHDA is the CDR1 and SQIVND is the CDR2. V is clipped by 4 bases and J by 3 bases, and the sequence between their germline boundaries is 10 bases long. Including cysteine and phenylalanine, the CDR3 has 14 amino acids. The DNA shown is the 42-base CDR3, in frame from base 1. Library construction relied on the immunoSEQ multiplex PCR assay. A mixture of 60 forward primers for TCR Vbeta segments and 13 reverse primers for TCR Jbeta segments was used in the multiplex PCR. The CDR3 region of rearranged TCR beta genes was amplified from genomic DNA by a multiplex PCR assay. The Illumina HiSeq System was used to sequence the amplified TCR beta libraries as 87-base-pair reads. The source study handled its data this way. A later analysis tallied tens of millions of unique TCR beta chains across the approximately 670 repertoires, and about 10 million of those chains were shared by two or more donors. Raw reads were error-corrected and collapsed into unique sequences with a nearest-neighbor algorithm that merged closely related sequences to remove PCR and sequencing errors. CDR3 sequences were aligned to IMGT reference sequences to assign V, D and J gene segments. Each retained sequence needed at least a six-nucleotide match to both a V gene segment and a J gene segment. A rearrangement counted as productive if the CDR3 had no stop codons and remained in frame with V and J, and every other rearrangement counted as non-productive. CDR3 was defined by IMGT convention, running from the second conserved V-encoded cysteine to the conserved J-encoded phenylalanine. The earlier analysis of around 640 of the donors excluded sequences that lacked an unambiguous match to a single V gene segment. An earlier analysis of several hundred of the donors called V segments functional above 56.7% productive rearrangements and segregating when the between-donor standard deviation exceeded 5%. A statistical classification framework was built to diagnose cytomegalovirus status from the catalog of TCR beta chain sequences. In a later analysis, TCR nucleotide sequences were compared against IMGT/GENE-DB human TR gene sequences so that V and J genes could be assigned. In a later analysis, CDR3 sequences and most-parsimonious VDJ recombination scenarios were assigned using the TCRdist pipeline. A later analysis defined each TCR beta chain by its CDR3 amino acid sequence plus V-gene family, and excluded reads lacking a unique V-gene family. As a way to deal with suspected cross-contamination and a sequencing artifact, a later analysis dropped 450 to 700 nucleotide sequences that were highly shared and had low generation probability. A later analysis calculated a clonal expansion index for each public chain from normalized within-repertoire ranks of inferred template counts. A later analysis computed generation probabilities with a VDJ recombination model fitted to out-of-frame rearrangements, and checked the results against IGoR. A later analysis scored TCR-TCR, TCR-HLA and TCR-CMV co-occurrence with hypergeometric tests, applying a repertoire-size bias correction to TCR pairs. False discovery rates were estimated in a later analysis by permuting HLA or CMV assignments 20 times. A later analysis grouped co-occurring TCRs with DBSCAN, adding TCRdist sequence similarity when clustering within HLA-allele-positive subsets. Co-occurrence clustering excluded repertoires with fewer than 30,000 or more than 120,000 public chains, plus five with anomalous nucleotide sharing. TCRdb re-hosts the immuneACCESS table, in-frame sequences only. Its copies lack some clones; in the studies checked, an unresolved V gene accounts for under half of them, and the cause for the rest is not known. D and trimming come from the DNA, and the V and J calls and clone size come from that table. The sample table contains 150,000 to 200,000 clones; only one count was recorded for 84% of them. The top ten clonotypes cover 1.5% to 2.5% of the sample.

A remark on this clone: Which antigen it targets is not known. Within one base of it there is no much larger clone, and no base qualities were kept.

Input material: PBMCs. This TCR came from a man aged 18 to 29 in good health and CMV-seronegative. The rearrangement combines TRBV19 with TRBJ2-4; no D segment can be confidently identified. The DNA sequence follows: TGTGCCAGTAGTACCCTAGATGGCAAAAACATTCAGTACTTC. It translates to CASSTLDGKNIQYF.